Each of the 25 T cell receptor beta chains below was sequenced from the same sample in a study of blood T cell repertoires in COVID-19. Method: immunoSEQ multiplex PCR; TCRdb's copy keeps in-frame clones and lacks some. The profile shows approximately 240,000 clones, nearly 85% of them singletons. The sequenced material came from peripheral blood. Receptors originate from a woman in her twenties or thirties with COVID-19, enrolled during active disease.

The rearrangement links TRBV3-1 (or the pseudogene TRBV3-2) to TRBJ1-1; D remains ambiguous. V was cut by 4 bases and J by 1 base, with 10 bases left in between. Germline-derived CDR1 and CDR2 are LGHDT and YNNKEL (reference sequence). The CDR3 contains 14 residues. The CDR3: CASSPVASNTEAFF. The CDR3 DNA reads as TGTGCCAGCAGCCCGGTAGCGTCGAACACTGAAGCTTTCTTT.

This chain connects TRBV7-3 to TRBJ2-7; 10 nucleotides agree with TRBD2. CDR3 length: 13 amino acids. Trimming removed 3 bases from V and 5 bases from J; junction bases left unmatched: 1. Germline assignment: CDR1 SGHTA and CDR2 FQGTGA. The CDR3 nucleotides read TGTGCCAGCAGCTTGGGACTAGCGAACGAGCAGTACTTC. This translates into CASSLGLANEQYF.

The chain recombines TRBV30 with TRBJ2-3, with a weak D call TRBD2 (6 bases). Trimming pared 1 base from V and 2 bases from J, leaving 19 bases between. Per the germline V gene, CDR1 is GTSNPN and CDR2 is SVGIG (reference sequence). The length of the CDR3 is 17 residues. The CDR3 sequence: CAWSDPRGVADTDTQYF. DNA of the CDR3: TGTGCCTGGAGTGACCCGCGCGGGGTAGCGGACACAGATACGCAGTATTTT. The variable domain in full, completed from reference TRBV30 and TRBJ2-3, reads SQTIHQWPATLVQPVGSPLSLECTVEGTSNPNLYWYRQAAGRGLQLLFYSVGIGQISSEVPQNLSASRPQDRQFILSSKKLLLSDSGFYLCAWSDPRGVADTDTQYFGPGTRLTVL.

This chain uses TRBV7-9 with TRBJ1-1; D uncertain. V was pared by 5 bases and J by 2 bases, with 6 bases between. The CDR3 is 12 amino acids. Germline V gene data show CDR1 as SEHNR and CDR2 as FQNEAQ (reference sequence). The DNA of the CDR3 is TGTGCCAGCAGCCCGACAAACACTGAAGCTTTCTTT. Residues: CASSPTNTEAFF.

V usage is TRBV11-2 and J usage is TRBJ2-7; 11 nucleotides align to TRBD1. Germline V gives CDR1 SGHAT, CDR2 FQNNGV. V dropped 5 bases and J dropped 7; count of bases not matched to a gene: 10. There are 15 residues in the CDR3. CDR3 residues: CASSPRTGGKGEQYF. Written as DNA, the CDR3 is TGTGCCAGCAGCCCGAGGACAGGGGGCAAAGGGGAGCAGTACTTC.

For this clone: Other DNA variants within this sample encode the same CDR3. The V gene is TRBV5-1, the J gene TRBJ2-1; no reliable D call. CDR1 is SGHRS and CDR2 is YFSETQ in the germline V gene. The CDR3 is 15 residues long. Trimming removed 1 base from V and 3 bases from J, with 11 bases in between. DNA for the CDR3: TGCGCCAGCAGCTTGACCTCGGGTAGCTACAATGAGCAGTTCTTC. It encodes CASSLTSGSYNEQFF.

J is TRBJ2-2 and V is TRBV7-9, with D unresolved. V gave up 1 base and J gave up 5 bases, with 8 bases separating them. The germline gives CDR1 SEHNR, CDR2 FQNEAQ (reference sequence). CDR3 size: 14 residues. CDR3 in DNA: TGTGCCAGCAGCTTAGAGAGGAAGACCGGGGAGCTGTTTTTT. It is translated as CASSLERKTGELFF.

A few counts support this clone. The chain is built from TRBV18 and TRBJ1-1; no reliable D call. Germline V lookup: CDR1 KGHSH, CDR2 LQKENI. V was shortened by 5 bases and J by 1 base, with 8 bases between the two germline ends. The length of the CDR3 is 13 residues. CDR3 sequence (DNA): TGTGCCAGCTCAACAGCACGGAACACTGAAGCTTTCTTT. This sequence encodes CASSTARNTEAFF.

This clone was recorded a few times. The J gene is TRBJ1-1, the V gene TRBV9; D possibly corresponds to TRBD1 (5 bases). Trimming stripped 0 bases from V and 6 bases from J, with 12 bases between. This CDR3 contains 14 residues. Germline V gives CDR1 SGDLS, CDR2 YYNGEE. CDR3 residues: CASSVGQGSAEAFF. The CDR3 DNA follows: TGTGCCAGCAGCGTAGGGCAGGGTTCTGCTGAAGCTTTCTTT.

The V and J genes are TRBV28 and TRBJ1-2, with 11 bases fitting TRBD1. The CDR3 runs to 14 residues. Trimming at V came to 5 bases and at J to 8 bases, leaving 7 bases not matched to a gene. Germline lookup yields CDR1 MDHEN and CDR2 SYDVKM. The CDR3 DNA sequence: TGTGCCAGCAGTAGGACAGGGGGCGCGGGGGGCTACACCTTC. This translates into CASSRTGGAGGYTF.

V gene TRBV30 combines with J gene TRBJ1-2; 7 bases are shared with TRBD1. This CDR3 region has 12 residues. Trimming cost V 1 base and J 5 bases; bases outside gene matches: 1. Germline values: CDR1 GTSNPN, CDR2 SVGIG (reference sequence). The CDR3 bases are TGTGCCTGGAGTGGGGACAGTTATGGCTACACCTTC. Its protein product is CAWSGDSYGYTF.

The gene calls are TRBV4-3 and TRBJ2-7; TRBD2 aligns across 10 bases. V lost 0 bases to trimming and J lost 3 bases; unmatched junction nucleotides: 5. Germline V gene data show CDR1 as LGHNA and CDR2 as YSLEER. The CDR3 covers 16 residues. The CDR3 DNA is TGCGCCAGCAGCCAAGATTGGGCTAGCGGGAGCTACGAGCAGTACTTC. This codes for CASSQDWASGSYEQYF.

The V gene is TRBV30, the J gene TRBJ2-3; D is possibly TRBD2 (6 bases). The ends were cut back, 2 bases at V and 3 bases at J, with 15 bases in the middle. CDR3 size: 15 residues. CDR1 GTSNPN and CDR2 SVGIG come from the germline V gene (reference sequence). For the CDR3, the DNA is TGTGCCTGGAGTATGTGGGGGGACCAGACAGATACGCAGTATTTT. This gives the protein CAWSMWGDQTDTQYF.

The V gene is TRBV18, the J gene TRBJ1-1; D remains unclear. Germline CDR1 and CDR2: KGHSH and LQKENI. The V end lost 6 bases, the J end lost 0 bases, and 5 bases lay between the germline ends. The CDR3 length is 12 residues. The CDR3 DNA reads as TGTGCCAGCTCGGCGGTGAACACTGAAGCTTTCTTT. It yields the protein CASSAVNTEAFF. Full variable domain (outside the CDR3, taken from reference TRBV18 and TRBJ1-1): NAGVMQNPRHLVRRRGQEARLRCSPMKGHSHVYWYRQLPEEGLKFMVYLQKENIIDESGMPKERFSAEFPKEGPSILRIQQVVRGDSAAYFCASSAVNTEAFFGQGTRLTVV.

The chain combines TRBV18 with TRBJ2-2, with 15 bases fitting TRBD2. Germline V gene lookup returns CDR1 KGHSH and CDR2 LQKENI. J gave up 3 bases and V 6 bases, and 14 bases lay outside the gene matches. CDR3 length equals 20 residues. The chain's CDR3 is CASSYVSGLAGGGYTGELFF. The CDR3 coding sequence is TGTGCCAGCTCTTACGTATCGGGACTAGCGGGAGGAGGATACACCGGGGAGCTGTTTTTT.

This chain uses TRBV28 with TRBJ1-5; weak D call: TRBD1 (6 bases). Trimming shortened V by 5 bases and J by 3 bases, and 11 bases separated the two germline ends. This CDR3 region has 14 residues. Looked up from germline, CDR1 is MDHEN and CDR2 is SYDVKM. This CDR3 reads CASSDSGDNQPQHF. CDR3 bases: TGTGCCAGCAGTGATTCAGGGGACAATCAGCCCCAGCATTTT.

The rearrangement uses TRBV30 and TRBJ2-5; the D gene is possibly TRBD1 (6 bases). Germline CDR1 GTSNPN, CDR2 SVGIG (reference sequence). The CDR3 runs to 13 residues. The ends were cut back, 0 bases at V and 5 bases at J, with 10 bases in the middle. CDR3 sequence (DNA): TGTGCCTGGAGTGTACAGGGATGGGAGACCCAGTACTTC. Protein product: CAWSVQGWETQYF.

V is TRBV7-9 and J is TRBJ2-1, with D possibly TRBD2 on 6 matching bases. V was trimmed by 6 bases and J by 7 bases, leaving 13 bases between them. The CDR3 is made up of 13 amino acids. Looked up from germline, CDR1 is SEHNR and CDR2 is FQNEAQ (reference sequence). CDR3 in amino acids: CASSFRGWNEQFF. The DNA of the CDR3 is TGTGCCAGCAGTTTCCGGGGGTGGAATGAGCAGTTCTTC.

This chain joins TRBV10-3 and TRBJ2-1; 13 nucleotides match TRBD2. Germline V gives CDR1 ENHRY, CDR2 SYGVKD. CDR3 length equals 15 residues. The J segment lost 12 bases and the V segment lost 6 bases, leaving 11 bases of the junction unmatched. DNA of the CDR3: TGTGCCATCAGGGCACCAGGACTAGCGGGGGTAGCGCAGTTCTTC. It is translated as CAIRAPGLAGVAQFF.

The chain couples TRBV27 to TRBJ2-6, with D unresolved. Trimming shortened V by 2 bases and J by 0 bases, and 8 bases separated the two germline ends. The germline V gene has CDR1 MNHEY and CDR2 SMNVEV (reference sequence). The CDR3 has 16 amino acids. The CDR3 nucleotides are TGTGCCAGCAGTTTAAAACTGATCTCTGGGGCCAACGTCCTGACTTTC. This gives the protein CASSLKLISGANVLTF.

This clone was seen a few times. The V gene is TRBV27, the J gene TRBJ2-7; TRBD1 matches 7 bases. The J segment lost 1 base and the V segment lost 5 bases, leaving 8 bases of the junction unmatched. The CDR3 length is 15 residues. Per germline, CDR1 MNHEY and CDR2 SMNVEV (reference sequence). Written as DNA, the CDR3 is TGTGCCAGCAGTACCCACAGGGGTTTATCCTACGAGCAGTACTTC. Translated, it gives CASSTHRGLSYEQYF.

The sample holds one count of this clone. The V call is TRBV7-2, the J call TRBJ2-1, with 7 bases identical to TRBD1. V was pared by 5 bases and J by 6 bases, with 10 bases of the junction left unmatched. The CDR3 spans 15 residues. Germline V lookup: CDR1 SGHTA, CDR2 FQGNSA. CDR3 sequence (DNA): TGTGCCAGCAGCAGCGCCGCTGACAGGGTCAATGAGCAGTTCTTC. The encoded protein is CASSSAADRVNEQFF.

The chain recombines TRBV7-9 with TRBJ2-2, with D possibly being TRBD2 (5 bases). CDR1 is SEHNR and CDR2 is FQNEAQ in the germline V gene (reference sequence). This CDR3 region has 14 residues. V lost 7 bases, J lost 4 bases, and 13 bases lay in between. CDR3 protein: CASTIVEGTGELFF. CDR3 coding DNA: TGTGCCAGCACCATTGTTGAGGGCACCGGGGAGCTGTTTTTT. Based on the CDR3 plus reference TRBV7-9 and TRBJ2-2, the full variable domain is DTGVSQNPRHKITKRGQNVTFRCDPISEHNRLYWYRQTLGQGPEFLTYFQNEAQLEKSRLLSDRFSAERPKGSFSTLEIQRTEQGDSAMYLCASTIVEGTGELFFGEGSRLTVL.

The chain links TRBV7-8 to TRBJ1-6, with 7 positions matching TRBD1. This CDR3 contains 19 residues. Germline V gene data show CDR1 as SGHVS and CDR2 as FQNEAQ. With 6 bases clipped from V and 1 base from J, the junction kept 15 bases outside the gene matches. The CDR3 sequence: CASRPSQYRGGSYNSPLHF. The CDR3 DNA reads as TGTGCCAGCAGACCTTCCCAATACAGGGGTGGTTCCTATAATTCACCCCTCCACTTT.

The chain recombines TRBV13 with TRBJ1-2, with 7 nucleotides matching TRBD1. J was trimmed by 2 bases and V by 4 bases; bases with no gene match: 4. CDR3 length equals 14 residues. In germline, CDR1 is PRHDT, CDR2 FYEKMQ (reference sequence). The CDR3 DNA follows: TGTGCCAGCAGCTCGACAGGGAGGAACTATGGCTACACCTTC. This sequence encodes CASSSTGRNYGYTF.